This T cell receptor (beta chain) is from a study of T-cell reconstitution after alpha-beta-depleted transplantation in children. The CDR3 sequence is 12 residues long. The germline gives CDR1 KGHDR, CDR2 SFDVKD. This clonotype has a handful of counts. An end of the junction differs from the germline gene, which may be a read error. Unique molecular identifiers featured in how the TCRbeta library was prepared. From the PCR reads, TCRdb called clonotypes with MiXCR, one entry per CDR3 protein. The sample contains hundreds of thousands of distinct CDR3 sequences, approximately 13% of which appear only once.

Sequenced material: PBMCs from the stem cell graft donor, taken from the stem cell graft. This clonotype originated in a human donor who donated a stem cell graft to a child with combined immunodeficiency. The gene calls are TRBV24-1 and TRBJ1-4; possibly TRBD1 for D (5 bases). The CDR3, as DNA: TGTGCCACCCTTGATTGGAGACAGCAGCGAGATTTT. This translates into CATLDWRQQRDF.